Listed here are 24 T cell receptor beta chains from one sample, sequenced in a study of blood T cell repertoires in COVID-19. TCRdb's copy holds only in-frame clones and misses some; the assay was immunoSEQ multiplex PCR. The data hold 230,000 or so clones, with 75% to 85% observed a single time. The specimen sequenced was peripheral blood. These TCRs come from a woman in her thirties or forties who had recovered from COVID-19.

This sequence joins TRBV7-2 and TRBJ2-3; 7 positions agree with TRBD2. J gave up 3 bases and V 5 bases, and 14 bases lay outside the gene matches. CDR1 SGHTA and CDR2 FQGNSA come from the germline V gene. CDR3 length: 17 residues. The CDR3 DNA reads TGTGCCAGCAGCCTCCGGATTAGCGCGGGGGTGACAGATACGCAGTATTTT. Its translation: CASSLRISAGVTDTQYF.

This clone was counted between two and nine times. The chain recombines TRBV7-2 with TRBJ2-7; D is unresolved. V lost 3 bases and J 2 bases, leaving 14 bases between the germline ends. Germline CDR1 SGHTA, CDR2 FQGNSA. The CDR3 length is 15 residues. CDR3 bases: TGTGCCAGCAGCTTGTCGGCAGGTGTAGCCTACGAGCAGTACTTC. It translates to CASSLSAGVAYEQYF.

The count of this clone is one. The rearrangement links TRBV19 to TRBJ2-3; D is uncertain. V was shortened by 6 bases and J by 1 base, with 11 bases between the two germline ends. This CDR3 has 14 residues. Per germline, CDR1 LNHDA and CDR2 SQIVND (reference sequence). CDR3 sequence (DNA): TGTGCCAGTAGCCGAGTAAGCGGCACAGATACGCAGTATTTT. Translation: CASSRVSGTDTQYF.

In this sample, this clone turned up once. V gene TRBV7-2 combines with J gene TRBJ2-2, with 7 bases identical to TRBD1. After removal of 1 base from V and 3 bases from J, the junction contained 2 bases not matched to a gene. This CDR3 has 15 residues. Germline V gene lookup returns CDR1 SGHTA and CDR2 FQGNSA. The CDR3 bases are TGTGCCAGCAGCTTAGTAGGGGGCCACACCGGGGAGCTGTTTTTT. Protein product: CASSLVGGHTGELFF.

The V gene is TRBV5-5, the J gene TRBJ2-5; D not certain. This CDR3 region has 14 residues. V lost 1 base and J lost 2, with 9 bases in between. Germline lookup yields CDR1 SGHKS and CDR2 YYEKEE (reference sequence). CDR3 sequence (DNA): TGTGCCAGCAGCTTGTTTCCAGGACAAGAGACCCAGTACTTC. This gives the protein CASSLFPGQETQYF.

This chain joins TRBV5-5 and TRBJ1-5; 8 bases are a match to TRBD1. This CDR3 is 13 amino acids long. The trim removed 4 bases at V and 6 bases at J, leaving 3 bases unmatched. Germline lookup yields CDR1 SGHKS and CDR2 YYEKEE (reference sequence). The CDR3 spells CASSHRGSQPQHF. In DNA form, the CDR3 reads TGTGCCAGCAGCCACAGGGGGAGTCAGCCCCAGCATTTT.

The J gene is TRBJ2-3, the V gene TRBV18; the D gene is possibly TRBD2 (6 bases). The V end was cut by 2 bases, the J end by 2 bases, with 17 bases between. The CDR3 runs 17 residues. Germline loops: CDR1 KGHSH, CDR2 LQKENI. CDR3 loop: CASSPTQEGTTTDTQYF. The DNA for the CDR3 is TGTGCCAGCTCACCAACTCAGGAGGGAACCACCACAGATACGCAGTATTTT.

Details on this clone: Additional DNA sequences in this sample encode the identical CDR3. The chain carries TRBV5-1 and TRBJ1-4; TRBD1 aligns across 11 bases. This CDR3 is 16 amino acids long. Germline V CDR1 and CDR2: SGHRS, YFSETQ. V lost 4 bases to trimming and J lost 2 bases; unmatched junction nucleotides: 4. CDR3 sequence (DNA): TGCGCCAGCAGCCCGAGGACAGGGGGCACTAATGAAAAACTGTTTTTT. Translated, it gives CASSPRTGGTNEKLFF.

The chain combines TRBV19 with TRBJ1-1; 11 bases match TRBD1. V dropped 5 bases and J dropped 5; count of bases not matched to a gene: 4. This CDR3 has 14 residues. CDR1 and CDR2 (germline): LNHDA, SQIVND (reference sequence). The DNA for the CDR3 is TGTGCCAGTAGTTGGACAGGGGGCTATACTGAAGCTTTCTTT. It specifies CASSWTGGYTEAFF.

The V call is TRBV9, the J call TRBJ1-1, with D unresolved. Germline CDR1 and CDR2: SGDLS and YYNGEE. Trimming left V 4 bases short and J 0 bases short, with 7 bases between. The CDR3 is 13 residues long. The DNA for the CDR3 is TGTGCCAGCAGCCCCCCGGTGAACACTGAAGCTTTCTTT. It translates to CASSPPVNTEAFF.

This clone was observed a handful of times. The genes are TRBV5-1 and TRBJ1-5; D possibly corresponds to TRBD1 (5 bases). Trimming shortened V by 2 bases and J by 10 bases, and 19 bases separated the two germline ends. The CDR3 contains 15 residues. CDR1 is SGHRS, CDR2 YFSETQ, per germline. The CDR3 DNA is TGCGCCAGCAGCTTAAGGGGAAGATGGTTTGAACCCCAGCATTTT. Translating it yields CASSLRGRWFEPQHF.

This sequence joins TRBV2 and TRBJ1-1; unclear D gene. Germline values: CDR1 SNHLY, CDR2 FYNNEI. V shed 4 bases and J shed 4 bases, with 13 bases lying between them. This CDR3 has 14 amino acids. CDR3 nucleotides: TGTGCCAGCAGTGTTTGGTCGGAGAGCACTGAAGCTTTCTTT. Amino acids: CASSVWSESTEAFF.

The chain couples TRBV7-9 to TRBJ2-7; 9 nucleotides match TRBD1. Looked up from germline, CDR1 is SEHNR and CDR2 is FQNEAQ (reference sequence). The trim removed 6 bases at V and 1 base at J, leaving 7 bases unmatched. The CDR3 runs to 15 residues. CDR3 sequence: CASRASGTGSYEQYF. Written as DNA, the CDR3 is TGTGCCAGCAGAGCTTCCGGGACAGGGTCCTACGAGCAGTACTTC.

V and J are TRBV30 and TRBJ1-3; D uncertain. The CDR3 is 15 amino acids. Germline assignment: CDR1 GTSNPN and CDR2 SVGIG (reference sequence). The ends were cut back, 0 bases at V and 1 base at J, with 10 bases in the middle. In nucleotides, the CDR3 is TGTGCCTGGAGTGTACTCGCGCGGTCTGGAAACACCATATATTTT. It translates to CAWSVLARSGNTIYF. The full variable domain, rest sourced from reference TRBV30 and TRBJ1-3, is SQTIHQWPATLVQPVGSPLSLECTVEGTSNPNLYWYRQAAGRGLQLLFYSVGIGQISSEVPQNLSASRPQDRQFILSSKKLLLSDSGFYLCAWSVLARSGNTIYFGEGSWLTVV.

V is TRBV7-9 and J is TRBJ1-4; no reliable D call. The CDR3 covers 15 residues. CDR1 is SEHNR, CDR2 FQNEAQ, per germline (reference sequence). V gave up 6 bases and J gave up 5 bases, with 16 bases separating them. The CDR3 DNA sequence: TGTGCCAGCAGGTGGACGGGATCCGGGAATGAAAAACTGTTTTTT. Amino acid sequence: CASRWTGSGNEKLFF. Full variable domain (outside the CDR3, taken from reference TRBV7-9 and TRBJ1-4): DTGVSQNPRHKITKRGQNVTFRCDPISEHNRLYWYRQTLGQGPEFLTYFQNEAQLEKSRLLSDRFSAERPKGSFSTLEIQRTEQGDSAMYLCASRWTGSGNEKLFFGSGTQLSVL.

Regarding this clone: The sample has other DNA sequences that encode this CDR3 too. This chain joins TRBV30 and TRBJ1-6, with 7 bases identical to TRBD1. The trim removed 1 base at V and 9 bases at J, leaving 3 bases unmatched. The CDR3 has 13 amino acids. CDR1 is GTSNPN and CDR2 is SVGIG in the germline V gene (reference sequence). CDR3 residues: CAWSGTGASPLHF. The DNA of the CDR3 is TGTGCCTGGAGTGGGACAGGAGCTTCACCCCTCCACTTT.

V gene TRBV30 combines with J gene TRBJ1-4; D is undetermined. Germline CDR1 is GTSNPN and CDR2 is SVGIG (reference sequence). V dropped 1 base and J dropped 0 bases, with 9 bases sitting between them. The CDR3 totals 15 residues. The CDR3 coding sequence is TGTGCCTGGAGTGGCGGGAGTGCAACTAATGAAAAACTGTTTTTT. It is translated as CAWSGGSATNEKLFF.

The chain joins TRBV5-1 to TRBJ2-1; D gene uncertain. Looked up from germline, CDR1 is SGHRS and CDR2 is YFSETQ. V was trimmed by 1 base and J by 2 bases, leaving 10 bases between them. This CDR3 comprises 15 residues. DNA of the CDR3: TGCGCCAGCAGCTTGAACATCTTGGCCTACAATGAGCAGTTCTTC. It translates to CASSLNILAYNEQFF.

The rearrangement uses TRBV15 and TRBJ1-6, with D perhaps matching TRBD1 (5 bases). Trimming cost V 0 bases and J 6 bases, with 27 bases left between them. CDR3 length: 21 residues. CDR1 LNHNV and CDR2 YYDKDF come from the germline V gene (reference sequence). The CDR3 coding sequence is TGTGCCACCAGCAGAGATCGGGAGCCGTTCGATAGGGGTAAGTCTAATTCACCCCTCCACTTT. Translation: CATSRDREPFDRGKSNSPLHF.

The chain is built from TRBV27 and TRBJ1-2, with 7 bases identical to TRBD1. The J segment lost 4 bases and the V segment lost 0 bases, leaving 11 bases of the junction unmatched. The V gene's germline CDR1 is MNHEY and CDR2 SMNVEV (reference sequence). This CDR3 has 17 amino acids. The CDR3 region is CASSLSTGLGKFYGYTF. In DNA form, the CDR3 reads TGTGCCAGCAGTTTATCGACAGGGTTAGGAAAATTCTATGGCTACACCTTC.

V gene TRBV7-2 combines with J gene TRBJ2-5; 16 nucleotides match TRBD2. After removal of 5 bases from V and 6 bases from J, the junction contained 9 bases not matched to a gene. The CDR3 runs 17 residues. In germline, CDR1 is SGHTA, CDR2 FQGNSA. As DNA, the CDR3 is TGTGCCAGCAGCCTGGGACTAGCGGGGGGGCCGGCTCAGACCCAGTACTTC. Translation: CASSLGLAGGPAQTQYF.

The chain is built from TRBV21-1 and TRBJ2-2; TRBD1, as called in the table, went unchecked against the DNA. TRBV21-1 is marked as a pseudogene. CDR3 length: 18 residues. The CDR3 region is CASTTTSDREEDTGELFF. The CDR3 nucleotides are TGTGCCAGCACCACCACATCAGACAGGGAGGAGGACACCGGGGAGCTGTTTTTT.

The rearrangement links TRBV5-6 to TRBJ1-2; tentative D call: TRBD1 (6 bases). V gave up 4 bases and J gave up 2 bases, with 12 bases separating them. The CDR3 loop spans 14 amino acids. CDR1 is SGHDT and CDR2 is YYEEEE in the germline V gene. CDR3 sequence reads: CASSPDRANYGYTF. The CDR3 bases are TGTGCCAGCAGCCCGGACAGAGCAAACTATGGCTACACCTTC.

The chain uses TRBV7-2 and TRBJ2-3; no clear D gene. The germline gives CDR1 SGHTA, CDR2 FQGNSA. The V end was cut by 1 base, the J end by 5 bases, with 7 bases between. The CDR3 has 13 residues. The CDR3 reads CASSLVPGDTQYF. The CDR3 nucleotides read TGTGCCAGCAGCTTAGTACCAGGAGATACGCAGTATTTT.